The sequence of this T cell receptor (beta chain) was determined in a study of blood T cell repertoires in COVID-19. On the study more broadly: Material from acute and convalescent COVID-19 was sourced from the United States, Italy and Spain. Sources were T cells, B-cell-depleted T cells, or PBMCs; the material itself was cDNA or gDNA.

In this sample, this clone turned up a few times. This CDR3 region has 14 residues. V was trimmed by 4 bases and J by 5 bases, leaving 15 bases between them. Per the germline V gene, CDR1 is SGHRS and CDR2 is YFSETQ. Original methodology: Researchers report that nucleated cell counts were estimated from reference gene primer amplification. Data came from immunoSEQ multiplex PCR; TCRdb stores just in-frame clones and leaves some out. D and trimming were read from the DNA, whereas the V and J calls and clone size are those reported in that table. This sample carries approximately 31,000 clones, 80% to 90% of them seen once, and the ten largest clones take around 25%.

This clonotype originated in a woman older than 75 with active or convalescent COVID-19. J is TRBJ1-1 and V is TRBV5-1, with D maybe TRBD1 (5 bases). The source material was peripheral blood. The CDR3: CASSGRVGGTEAFF. In DNA, the CDR3 is TGCGCCAGCAGCGGGAGGGTGGGGGGAACTGAAGCTTTCTTT.